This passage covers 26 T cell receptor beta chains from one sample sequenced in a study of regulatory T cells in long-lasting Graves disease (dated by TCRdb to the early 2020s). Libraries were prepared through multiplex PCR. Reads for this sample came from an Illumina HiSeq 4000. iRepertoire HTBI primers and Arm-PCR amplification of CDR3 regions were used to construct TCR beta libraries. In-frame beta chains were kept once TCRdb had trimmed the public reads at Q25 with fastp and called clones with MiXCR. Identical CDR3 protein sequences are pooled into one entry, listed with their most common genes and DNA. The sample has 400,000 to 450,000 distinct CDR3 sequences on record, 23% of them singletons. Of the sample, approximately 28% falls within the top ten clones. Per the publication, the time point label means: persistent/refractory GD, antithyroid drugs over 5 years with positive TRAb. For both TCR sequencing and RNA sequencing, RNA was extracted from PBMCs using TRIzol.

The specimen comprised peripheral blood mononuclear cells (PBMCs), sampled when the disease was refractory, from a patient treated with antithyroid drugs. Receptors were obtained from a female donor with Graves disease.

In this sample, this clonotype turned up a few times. The CDR3 here is CASSPQSGRVYEQYF. For the CDR3, the DNA is TGTGCCAGCAGTCCTCAGAGCGGGAGGGTCTACGAGCAGTACTTC. This chain connects TRBV6-1 to TRBJ2-7; TRBD2 aligns across 10 bases. Germline trimming cut 5 bases from V and 3 bases from J; bases unmatched to any gene: 7. The CDR3 contains 15 residues. Germline-derived CDR1 and CDR2 are MNHNS and SASEGT.

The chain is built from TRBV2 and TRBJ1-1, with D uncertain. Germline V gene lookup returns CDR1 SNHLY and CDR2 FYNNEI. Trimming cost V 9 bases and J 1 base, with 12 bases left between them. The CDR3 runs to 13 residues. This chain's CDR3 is CASHAEKNTEAFF. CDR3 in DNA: TGTGCCAGTCATGCGGAGAAGAACACTGAAGCTTTCTTT.

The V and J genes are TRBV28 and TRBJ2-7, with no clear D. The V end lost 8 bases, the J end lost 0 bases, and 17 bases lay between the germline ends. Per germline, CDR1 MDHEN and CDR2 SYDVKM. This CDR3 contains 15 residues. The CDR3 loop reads CASSIPRQDSYEQYF. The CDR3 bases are TGTGCCAGCTCCATACCCCGGCAGGACTCCTACGAGCAGTACTTC. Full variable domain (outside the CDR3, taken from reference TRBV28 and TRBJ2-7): DVKVTQSSRYLVKRTGEKVFLECVQDMDHENMFWYRQDPGLGLRLIYFSYDVKMKEKGDIPEGYSVSREKKERFSLILESASTNQTSMYLCASSIPRQDSYEQYFGPGTRLTVT.

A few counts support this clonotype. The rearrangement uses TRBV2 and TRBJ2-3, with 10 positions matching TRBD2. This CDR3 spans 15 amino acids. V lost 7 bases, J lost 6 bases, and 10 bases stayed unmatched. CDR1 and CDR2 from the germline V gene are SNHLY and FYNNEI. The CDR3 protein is CASTASGRVADTQYF. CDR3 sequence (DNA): TGTGCCAGCACGGCTAGCGGGAGAGTCGCGGATACGCAGTATTTT.

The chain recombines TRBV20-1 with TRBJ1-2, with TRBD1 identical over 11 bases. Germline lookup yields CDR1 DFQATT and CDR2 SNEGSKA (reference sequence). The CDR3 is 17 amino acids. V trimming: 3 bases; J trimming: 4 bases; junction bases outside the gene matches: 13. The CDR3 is CSASRPGQGDDGYGYTF. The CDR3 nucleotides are TGCAGTGCTAGTCGACCGGGACAGGGGGATGATGGCTATGGCTACACCTTC.

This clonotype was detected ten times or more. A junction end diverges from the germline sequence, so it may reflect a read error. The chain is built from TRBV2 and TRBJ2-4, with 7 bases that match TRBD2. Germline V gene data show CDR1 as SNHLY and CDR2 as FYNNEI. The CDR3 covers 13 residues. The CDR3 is CASSGVSGTTDLF. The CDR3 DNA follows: TGTGCCAGCAGTGGAGTAAGTGGGACTACGGACCTCTTC.

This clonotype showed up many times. The CDR3 loop reads CSARDLSGSNYYEQYF. The CDR3 DNA is TGCAGTGCTAGAGACCTTAGCGGGAGTAACTACTACGAGCAGTACTTC. The rearrangement links TRBV20-1 to TRBJ2-7; 9 positions agree with TRBD2. The germline V gene encodes CDR1 DFQATT and CDR2 SNEGSKA (reference sequence). The CDR3 consists of 16 residues. V shed 0 bases and J 3 bases; nucleotides not matched to a gene: 9.

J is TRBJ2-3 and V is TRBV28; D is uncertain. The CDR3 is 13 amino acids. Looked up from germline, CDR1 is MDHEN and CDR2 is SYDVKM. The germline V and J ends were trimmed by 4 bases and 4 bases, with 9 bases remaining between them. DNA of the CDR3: TGTGCCAGCAGTTCCCCACCGTCAGATACGCAGTATTTT. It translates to CASSSPPSDTQYF.

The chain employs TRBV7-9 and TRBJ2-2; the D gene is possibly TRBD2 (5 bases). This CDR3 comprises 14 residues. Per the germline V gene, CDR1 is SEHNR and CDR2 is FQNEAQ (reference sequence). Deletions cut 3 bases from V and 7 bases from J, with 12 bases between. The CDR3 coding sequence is TGTGCCAGCAGCTTTAGCGCGGTTATCGGGGAGCTGTTTTTT. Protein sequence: CASSFSAVIGELFF.

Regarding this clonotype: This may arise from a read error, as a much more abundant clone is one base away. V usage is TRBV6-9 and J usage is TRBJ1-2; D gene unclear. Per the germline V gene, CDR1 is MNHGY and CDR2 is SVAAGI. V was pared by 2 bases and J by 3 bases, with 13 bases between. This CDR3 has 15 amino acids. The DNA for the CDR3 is TGTGCCAGCAGTTATAAGGTCCAGTCTGACTATGGCTACACCTTC. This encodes CASSYKVQSDYGYTF.

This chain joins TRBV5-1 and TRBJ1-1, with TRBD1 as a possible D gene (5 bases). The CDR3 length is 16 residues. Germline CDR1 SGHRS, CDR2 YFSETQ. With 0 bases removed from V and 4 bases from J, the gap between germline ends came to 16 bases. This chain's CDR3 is CASSLAVSGGGTEAFF. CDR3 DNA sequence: TGCGCCAGCAGCTTGGCCGTATCGGGGGGGGGCACTGAAGCTTTCTTT.

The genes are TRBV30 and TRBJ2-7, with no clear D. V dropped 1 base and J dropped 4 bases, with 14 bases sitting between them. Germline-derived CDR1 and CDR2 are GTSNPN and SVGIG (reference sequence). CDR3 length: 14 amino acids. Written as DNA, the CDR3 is TGTGCCTGGAGTGGGGCCGTCCAGAGATACGAGCAGTACTTC. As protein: CAWSGAVQRYEQYF.

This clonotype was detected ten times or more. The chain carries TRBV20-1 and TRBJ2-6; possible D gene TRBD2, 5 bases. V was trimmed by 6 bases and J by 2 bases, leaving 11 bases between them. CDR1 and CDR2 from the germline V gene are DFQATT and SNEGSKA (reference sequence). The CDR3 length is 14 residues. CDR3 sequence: CSATPGTGANVLTF. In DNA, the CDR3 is TGCAGTGCAACACCCGGGACTGGGGCCAACGTCCTGACTTTC.

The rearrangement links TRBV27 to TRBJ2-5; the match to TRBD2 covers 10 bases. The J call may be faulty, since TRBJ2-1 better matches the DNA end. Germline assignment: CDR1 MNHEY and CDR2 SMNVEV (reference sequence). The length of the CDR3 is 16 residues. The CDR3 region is CASSLPGLAGVNEQFF. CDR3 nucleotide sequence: TGTGCCAGCAGTTTACCCGGTCTAGCGGGAGTCAATGAGCAGTTCTTC.

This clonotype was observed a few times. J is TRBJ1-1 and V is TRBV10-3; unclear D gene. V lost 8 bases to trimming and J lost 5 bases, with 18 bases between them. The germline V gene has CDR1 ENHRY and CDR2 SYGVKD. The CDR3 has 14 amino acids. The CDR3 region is CAIAHRTGETEAFF. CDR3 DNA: TGTGCCATCGCCCACCGGACCGGGGAGACTGAAGCTTTCTTT.

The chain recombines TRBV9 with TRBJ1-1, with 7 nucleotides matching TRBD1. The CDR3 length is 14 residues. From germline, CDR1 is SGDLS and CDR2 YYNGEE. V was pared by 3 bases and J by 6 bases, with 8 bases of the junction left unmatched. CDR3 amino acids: CASSAFSRGAEAFF. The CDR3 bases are TGTGCCAGCAGCGCCTTTTCCAGGGGGGCTGAAGCTTTCTTT.

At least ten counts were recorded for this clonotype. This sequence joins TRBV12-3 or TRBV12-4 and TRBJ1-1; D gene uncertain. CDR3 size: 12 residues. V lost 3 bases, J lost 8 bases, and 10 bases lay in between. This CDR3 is CASSLVVREAFF. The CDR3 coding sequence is TGTGCCAGCAGTTTGGTTGTCAGGGAAGCTTTCTTT.

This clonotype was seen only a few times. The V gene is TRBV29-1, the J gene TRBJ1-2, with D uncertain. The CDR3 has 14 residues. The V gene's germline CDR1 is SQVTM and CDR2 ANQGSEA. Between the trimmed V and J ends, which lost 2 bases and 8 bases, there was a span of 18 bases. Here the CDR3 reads CSVELHSLNEGYTF. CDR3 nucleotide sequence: TGCAGCGTTGAACTCCATAGCCTAAACGAGGGCTACACCTTC.

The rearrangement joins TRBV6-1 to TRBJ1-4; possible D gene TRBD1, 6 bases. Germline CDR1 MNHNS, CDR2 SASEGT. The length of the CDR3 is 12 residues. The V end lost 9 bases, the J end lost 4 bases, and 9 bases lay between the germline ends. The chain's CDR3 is CASRGVNEKLFF. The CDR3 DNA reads TGTGCCAGTAGGGGGGTTAATGAAAAACTGTTTTTT.

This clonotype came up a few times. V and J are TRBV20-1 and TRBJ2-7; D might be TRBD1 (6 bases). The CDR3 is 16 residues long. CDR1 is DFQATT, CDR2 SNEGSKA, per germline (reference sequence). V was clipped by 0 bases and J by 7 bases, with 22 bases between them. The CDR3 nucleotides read TGCAGTGCTAGAGATCCAGCTGGCAGGGGCCCCGGAGAGCAGTACTTC. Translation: CSARDPAGRGPGEQYF.

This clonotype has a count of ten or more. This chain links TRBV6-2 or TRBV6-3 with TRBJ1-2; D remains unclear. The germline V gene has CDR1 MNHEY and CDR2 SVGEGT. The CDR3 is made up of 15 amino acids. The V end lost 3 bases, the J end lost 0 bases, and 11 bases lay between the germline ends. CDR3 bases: TGTGCCAGCAGTTATAAAGGGAAACCTAACTATGGCTACACCTTC. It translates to CASSYKGKPNYGYTF.

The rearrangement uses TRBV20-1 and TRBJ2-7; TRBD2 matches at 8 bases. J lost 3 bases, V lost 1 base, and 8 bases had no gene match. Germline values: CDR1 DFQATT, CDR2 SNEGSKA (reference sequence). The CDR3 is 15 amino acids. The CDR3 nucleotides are TGCAGTGCTAGAGTTAAGGGACTAGGGGTCTACGAGCAGTACTTC. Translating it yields CSARVKGLGVYEQYF.

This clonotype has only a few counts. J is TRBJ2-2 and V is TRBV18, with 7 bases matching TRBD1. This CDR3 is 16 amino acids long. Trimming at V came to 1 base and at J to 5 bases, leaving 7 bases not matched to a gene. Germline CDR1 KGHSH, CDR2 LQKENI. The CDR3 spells CASSPRPTGQTGELFF. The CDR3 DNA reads TGTGCCAGCTCACCACGCCCGACAGGGCAAACCGGGGAGCTGTTTTTT.

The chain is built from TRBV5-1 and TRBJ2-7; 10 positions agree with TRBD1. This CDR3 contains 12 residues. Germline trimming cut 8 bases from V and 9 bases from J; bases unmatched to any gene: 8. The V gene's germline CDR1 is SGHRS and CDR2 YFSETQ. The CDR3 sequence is CARGTGVSRQYF. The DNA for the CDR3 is TGCGCCAGAGGGACAGGGGTGAGTCGGCAGTACTTC.

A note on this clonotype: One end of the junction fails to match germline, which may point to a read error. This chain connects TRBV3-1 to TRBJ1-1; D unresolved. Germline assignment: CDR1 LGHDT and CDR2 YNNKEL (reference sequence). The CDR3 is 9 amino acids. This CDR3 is CASSREASF. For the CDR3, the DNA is TGTGCCAGCAGCCGCGAAGCTTCCTTT. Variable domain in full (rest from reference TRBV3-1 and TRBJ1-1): DTAVSQTPKYLVTQMGNDKSIKCEQNLGHDTMYWYKQDSKKFLKIMFSYNNKELIINETVPNRFSPKSPDKAHLNLHINSLELGDSAVYFCASSREASFGQGTRLTVV.

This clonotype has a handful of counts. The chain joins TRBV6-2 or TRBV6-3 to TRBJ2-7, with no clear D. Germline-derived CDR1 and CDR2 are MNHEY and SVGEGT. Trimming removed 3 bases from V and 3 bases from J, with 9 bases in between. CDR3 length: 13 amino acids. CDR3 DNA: TGTGCCAGCAGTTATCATAGAGACTACGAGCAGTACTTC. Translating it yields CASSYHRDYEQYF.